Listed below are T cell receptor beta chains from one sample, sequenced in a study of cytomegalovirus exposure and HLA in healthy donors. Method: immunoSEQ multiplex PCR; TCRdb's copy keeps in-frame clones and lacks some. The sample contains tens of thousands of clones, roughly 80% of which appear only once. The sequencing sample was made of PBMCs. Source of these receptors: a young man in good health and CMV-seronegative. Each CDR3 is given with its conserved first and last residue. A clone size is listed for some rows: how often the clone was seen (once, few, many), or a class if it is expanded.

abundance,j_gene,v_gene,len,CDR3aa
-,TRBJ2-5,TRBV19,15,CASSGTSGYQETQYF
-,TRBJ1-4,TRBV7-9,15,CASSLYVWEGEKLFF
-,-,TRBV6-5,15,CASSSAGGSPYEQYF
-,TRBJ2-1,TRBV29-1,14,CSVERGYDYNEQFF
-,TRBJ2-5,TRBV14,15,CASSRWAGGPETQYF
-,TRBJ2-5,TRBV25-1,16,CASTLIGTSGTVTQYF
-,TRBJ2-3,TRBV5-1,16,CASSPRLAGSTDTQYF
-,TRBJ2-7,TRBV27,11,CASSFGHEQYF
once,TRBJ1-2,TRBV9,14,CASSGEGTGAGYTF
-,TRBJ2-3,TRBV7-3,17,CASSLSGLAGVTDTQYF